This passage covers 11 T cell receptor beta chains from one sample sequenced in a study of blood T cell repertoires in COVID-19. TCRdb's copy holds only in-frame clones and misses some; the assay was immunoSEQ multiplex PCR. The sample shows a few hundred thousand clones, 75% to 90% of them seen only once. Sequenced: peripheral blood. These receptors were obtained from a young woman with acute or convalescent COVID-19.

This clone appeared once. The genes are TRBV2 and TRBJ1-5; D possibly corresponds to TRBD1 (5 bases). Germline CDR1 and CDR2: SNHLY and FYNNEI. V was trimmed by 3 bases and J by 5 bases, leaving 8 bases between them. CDR3 length: 13 residues. In nucleotides, the CDR3 is TGTGCCAGCAGTGAGCCGGGGGATCAGCCCCAGCATTTT. This translates into CASSEPGDQPQHF.

Turning to this clone: Sequence at one end of the junction differs from germline and may be a read error. The chain is built from TRBV6-6 and TRBJ1-4; TRBD1 is a possible D gene (6 bases). CDR1 MNHNY and CDR2 SVGAGI come from the germline V gene (reference sequence). The CDR3 sequence is 15 residues long. The CDR3 bases are TGTGCCAGCAATTACGGGGGGGCGATTAATGAAAAACTGTTTTTT. Protein sequence: CASNYGGAINEKLFF.

V is TRBV28 and J is TRBJ1-2; D may be TRBD1 (6 bases). Trimming removed 6 bases at V and 8 bases at J, with 19 bases between. The CDR3 is made up of 14 amino acids. Germline values: CDR1 MDHEN, CDR2 SYDVKM. The CDR3 coding sequence is TGTGCCAGCAGCAGTCCAGCAGGGGCTAGCGGCTACACCTTC. Protein: CASSSPAGASGYTF.

This chain joins TRBV6-6 and TRBJ1-6, with 8 bases lining up with TRBD1. Germline V gene data show CDR1 as MNHNY and CDR2 as SVGAGI (reference sequence). V shed 2 bases and J 6 bases; nucleotides not matched to a gene: 3. The CDR3 totals 15 residues. The CDR3 DNA sequence: TGTGCCAGCAGTTACGTACAGGGGGGTAATTCACCCCTCCACTTT. Translation: CASSYVQGGNSPLHF.

The V and J genes are TRBV7-9 and TRBJ1-1; D is unclear. The CDR3 loop spans 11 amino acids. V shed 5 bases and J shed 12 bases, with 13 bases lying between them. Germline values: CDR1 SEHNR, CDR2 FQNEAQ (reference sequence). The CDR3 bases are TGTGCCAGCAGCCCGGGAGCATCGACTTTCTTT. Translated, it gives CASSPGASTFF.

This sequence joins TRBV3-1 (or the pseudogene TRBV3-2) and TRBJ1-2; weak D call: TRBD1 (5 bases). This CDR3 contains 17 residues. Trimming removed 0 bases at V and 0 bases at J, with 14 bases between. In germline, CDR1 is LGHDT, CDR2 YNNKEL (reference sequence). The DNA of the CDR3 is TGTGCCAGCAGCCAAGATGTTTTAAGGGGCGCTAACTATGGCTACACCTTC. Residues: CASSQDVLRGANYGYTF.

This rearrangement joins TRBV5-1 to TRBJ2-3; 11 bases line up with TRBD1. V lost 4 bases and J lost 5; bases outside the gene matches: 6. The CDR3 is made up of 15 amino acids. Germline CDR1 and CDR2: SGHRS and YFSETQ. DNA of the CDR3: TGCGCCAGCAGCCCCGGGACAGGGGGGGTAGATACGCAGTATTTT. It codes for CASSPGTGGVDTQYF.

V is TRBV7-9 and J is TRBJ2-4; the D gene is possibly TRBD2 (7 bases). Looked up from germline, CDR1 is SEHNR and CDR2 is FQNEAQ (reference sequence). The CDR3 length is 15 residues. Trimming pared 3 bases from V and 1 base from J, leaving 10 bases between. Here the CDR3 reads CASSFSGGAKNIQYF. The CDR3 nucleotides are TGTGCCAGCAGCTTCTCGGGGGGCGCCAAAAACATTCAGTACTTC.

The chain combines TRBV5-1 with TRBJ1-2, with 7 bases matching TRBD1. This CDR3 is built from 13 residues. V trimming: 0 bases; J trimming: 8 bases; junction bases outside the gene matches: 4. The germline V gene encodes CDR1 SGHRS and CDR2 YFSETQ. The CDR3 loop is CASSLEGGAGYTF. CDR3 DNA sequence: TGCGCCAGCAGCTTGGAAGGGGGCGCGGGCTACACCTTC.

The chain couples TRBV20-1 to TRBJ1-5; the match to TRBD1 covers 7 bases. This CDR3 spans 13 amino acids. Germline CDR1 is DFQATT and CDR2 is SNEGSKA (reference sequence). V trimming: 3 bases; J trimming: 9 bases; junction bases outside the gene matches: 8. CDR3 loop: CSASGQAIGPQHF. Written as DNA, the CDR3 is TGCAGTGCTAGTGGACAGGCGATCGGGCCCCAGCATTTT.

This clone was seen just once. The V gene is TRBV19, the J gene TRBJ1-6; 7 bases match TRBD1. Trimming removed 3 bases from V and 8 bases from J; junction bases left unmatched: 4. This CDR3 is 14 amino acids long. Per germline, CDR1 LNHDA and CDR2 SQIVND (reference sequence). CDR3 loop: CASSMGTVDSPLHF. The CDR3, as DNA: TGTGCCAGTAGTATGGGGACAGTGGATTCACCCCTCCACTTT.